This T cell receptor (beta chain) was sequenced for a study of blood T cell repertoires in COVID-19. Under the authors' procedure: Estimated nucleated cell counts came from reference gene primer amplification. Produced via immunoSEQ multiplex PCR; TCRdb's table is partial and in-frame only. The DNA gave D and trimming, while V, J and clone size come from that table. The sample carries over 250,000 clones, over 85% recorded once. Participant-given clinical history determined each cohort assignment. Recovered Cohort 3 donors showed two negative PCRs, clearance, or symptom resolution. The CDR3 is 15 residues long. Germline V CDR1 and CDR2: LNHDA, SQIVND (reference sequence). V was cut by 3 bases and J by 8 bases, with 16 bases left in between.

This rearrangement joins TRBV19 to TRBJ1-4, with D possibly TRBD1 on 5 matching bases. The material sequenced was PBMCs or T cells enriched from blood (not recorded which). This receptor was obtained from a woman in her sixties who had recovered from COVID-19. CDR3 sequence (DNA): TGTGCCAGTAGTATGACGACAGTTGGAGGGGAAAAACTGTTTTTT. Translation: CASSMTTVGGEKLFF.